This TCR beta chain was sequenced during a study of T cells expressing NK-cell markers. Scientists made TCR beta cDNA using 5'RACE template switching with UMIs. Reanalyzing the 5' RACE reads, TCRdb keeps one entry per CDR3 protein, without DNA. Its table records about 540,000 distinct CDR3 sequences. Concerning this clonotype itself: Antigen specificity is unknown.

Study-wide results and caveats: These clonotypes also led the CD3+CD56-NKG2C+ fraction in several donors.

This CDR3 region has 15 residues. CDR1 and CDR2 (germline): SNHLY, FYNNEI. Sequences were obtained from blood T cells: a sorted CD56 or NKG2C T cell subset, CD4+ or CD8+ T cells, or bulk PBMC T cells (not recorded which). The V and J genes are TRBV2 and TRBJ1-5; there is no DNA to check the TCRdb D call of TRBD1. The origin of this receptor is a man between 18 and 29 years old in good health. CDR3 sequence: CASSVDRNSNQPQHF. Using reference TRBV2 and TRBJ1-5 for the parts outside the CDR3, the full variable domain is EPEVTQTPSHQVTQMGQEVILRCVPISNHLYFYWYRQILGQKVEFLVSFYNNEISEKSEIFDDQFSVERPDGSNFTLKIRSTKLEDSAMYFCASSVDRNSNQPQHFGDGTRLSIL.